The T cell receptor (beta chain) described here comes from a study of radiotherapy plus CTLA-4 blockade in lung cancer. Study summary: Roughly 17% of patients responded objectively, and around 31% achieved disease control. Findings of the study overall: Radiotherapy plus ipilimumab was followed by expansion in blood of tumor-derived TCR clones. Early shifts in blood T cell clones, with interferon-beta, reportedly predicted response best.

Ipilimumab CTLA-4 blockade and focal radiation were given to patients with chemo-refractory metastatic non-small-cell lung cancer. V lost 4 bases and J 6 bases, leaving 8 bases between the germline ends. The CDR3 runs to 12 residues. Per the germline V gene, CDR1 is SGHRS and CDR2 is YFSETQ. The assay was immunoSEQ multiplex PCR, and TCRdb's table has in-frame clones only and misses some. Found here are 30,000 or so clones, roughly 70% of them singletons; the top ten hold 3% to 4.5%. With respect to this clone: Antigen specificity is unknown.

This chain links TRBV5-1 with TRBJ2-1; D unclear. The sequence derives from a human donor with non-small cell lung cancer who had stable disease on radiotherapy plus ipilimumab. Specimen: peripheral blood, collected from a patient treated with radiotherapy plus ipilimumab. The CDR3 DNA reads TGCGCCAGCAGCCCCTCTCTCAATGAGCAGTTCTTC. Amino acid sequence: CASSPSLNEQFF.